Shown below are 16 T cell receptor beta chains from a single sample sequenced in a study of prognosis after radiotherapy for stage I lung cancer. Multiplex PCR in two rounds served to amplify TCR beta CDR3 from genomic DNA. Amplification in first-round PCR relied on primers specific to each TRBV and TRBJ gene. TCRdb redid the calling of the multiplex PCR reads with MiXCR, one entry per CDR3 protein. This sample has tens of thousands of distinct CDR3 sequences, with approximately 25% found just once. The sequencing here drew on PBMCs, taken before or after stereotactic body radiation therapy (not recorded which). The receptors come from a donor aged 50 or older with non-small cell lung cancer.

This clonotype was counted at least ten times. CDR3 bases: TGCAGCGTTGTGTTTTCAGTGCGGCCTAATGAGCAGTTCTTC. Translating it yields CSVVFSVRPNEQFF. The V call is TRBV29-1, the J call TRBJ2-1; no clear D. Germline assignment: CDR1 SQVTM and CDR2 ANQGSEA. Trimming left V 4 bases short and J 7 bases short, with 17 bases between. This CDR3 comprises 14 residues.

This clonotype was counted at least ten times. The chain employs TRBV20-1 and TRBJ2-3; D ambiguous. The length of the CDR3 is 13 residues. V was trimmed by 0 bases and J by 4 bases, leaving 8 bases between them. In germline, CDR1 is DFQATT, CDR2 SNEGSKA (reference sequence). The CDR3 DNA sequence: TGCAGTGCTAGAGATCCCCTTTCAGATACGCAGTATTTT. Its translation is CSARDPLSDTQYF.

Worth noting for this clonotype: A far more abundant clone sits one base away, making this likely a read error. The gene calls are TRBV7-2 and TRBJ1-3; D is ambiguous. The germline CDR1 and CDR2 sequences are SGHTA and FQGNSA. The CDR3 has 12 amino acids. The V gene lost 7 bases and the J gene lost 1 base, with 5 bases spanning the gap. The CDR3: CASILSGNTIYF. CDR3 nucleotides: TGTGCCAGCATTTTATCTGGAAACACCATATATTTT. The full variable domain, in which reference TRBV7-2 and TRBJ1-3 provide the parts outside the CDR3, is GAGVSQSPSNKVTEKGKDVELRCDPISGHTALYWYRQSLGQGLEFLIYFQGNSAPDKSGLPSDRFSAERTGGSVSTLTIQRTQQEDSAVYLCASILSGNTIYFGEGSWLTVV.

The sample holds many counts of this clonotype. The chain is built from TRBV6-5 and TRBJ2-2; the match to TRBD1 covers 10 bases. Germline V CDR1 and CDR2: MNHEY, SVGAGI. The V and J ends lost 4 bases and 2 bases, in that order; junction bases with no gene match: 10. The CDR3 has 18 amino acids. In DNA, the CDR3 is TGTGCCAGCAGTTCTACCCCCGGGACAGGGGAAAACACCGGGGAGCTGTTTTTT. Translated, it gives CASSSTPGTGENTGELFF.

This clonotype was recorded many times. CDR3 DNA: TGTGCCAGCAGTCCGGCGGGACTAGCGGGAGGGCGTGAGCAGTTCTTC. Its protein is CASSPAGLAGGREQFF. V is TRBV28 and J is TRBJ2-1; 16 positions agree with TRBD2. The V gene end was trimmed by 5 bases and the J gene end by 9 bases; junction bases not matched to a gene: 7. Germline CDR1 MDHEN, CDR2 SYDVKM. The CDR3 consists of 16 residues. The complete variable domain, with remaining parts taken from reference TRBV28 and TRBJ2-1, reads DVKVTQSSRYLVKRTGEKVFLECVQDMDHENMFWYRQDPGLGLRLIYFSYDVKMKEKGDIPEGYSVSREKKERFSLILESASTNQTSMYLCASSPAGLAGGREQFFGPGTRLTVL.

This clonotype has a count of ten or more. The chain employs TRBV7-9 and TRBJ2-2, with D perhaps matching TRBD2 (5 bases). There are 21 residues in the CDR3. Germline-derived CDR1 and CDR2 are SEHNR and FQNEAQ (reference sequence). V was shortened by 5 bases and J by 4 bases, with 32 bases between the two germline ends. CDR3 amino acids: CASSTPALNGLAPTRTGELFF. The DNA for the CDR3 is TGTGCCAGCAGCACACCCGCCCTAAACGGTTTAGCGCCGACTCGCACCGGGGAGCTGTTTTTT.

This clonotype was counted at least ten times. CDR3 sequence (DNA): TGTGCCAGCAGCTTATCACGGGACCAAGAGACCCAGTACTTC. As protein: CASSLSRDQETQYF. The rearrangement joins TRBV7-3 to TRBJ2-5, with unresolved D. The V end was cut by 2 bases, the J end by 0 bases, with 7 bases between. Germline lookup yields CDR1 SGHTA and CDR2 FQGTGA. This CDR3 is built from 14 residues. The full variable domain, rest sourced from reference TRBV7-3 and TRBJ2-5, is GAGVSQTPSNKVTEKGKYVELRCDPISGHTALYWYRQSLGQGPEFLIYFQGTGAADDSGLPNDRFFAVRPEGSVSTLKIQRTERGDSAVYLCASSLSRDQETQYFGPGTRLLVL.

The table lists this clonotype with many counts. CDR3 region: CATSGRQGALGNTIYF. CDR3 DNA sequence: TGTGCCACCAGCGGTAGGCAGGGGGCACTTGGAAACACCATATATTTT. The V call is TRBV15, the J call TRBJ1-3; 8 bases are a match to TRBD1. The germline V gene has CDR1 LNHNV and CDR2 YYDKDF (reference sequence). Trimming at V came to 5 bases and at J to 3 bases, leaving 9 bases not matched to a gene. The CDR3 loop spans 16 amino acids.

This clonotype has ten or more counts. The genes are TRBV6-1 and TRBJ1-5; 9 bases map to TRBD1. V lost 6 bases to trimming and J lost 4 bases; unmatched junction nucleotides: 7. CDR1 is MNHNS, CDR2 SASEGT, per germline. The CDR3 extends over 15 amino acids. The CDR3, as DNA: TGTGCCAGCAGCCGAGACAGGGGGTCGAATCAGCCCCAGCATTTT. Its protein product is CASSRDRGSNQPQHF.

This clonotype was seen repeatedly, ten times or more. The V and J genes are TRBV7-8 and TRBJ1-5; no definite D call. V lost 2 bases and J 5 bases, leaving 10 bases between the germline ends. The CDR3 is 14 amino acids. Germline V gene lookup returns CDR1 SGHVS and CDR2 FQNEAQ. The CDR3, as DNA: TGTGCCAGCAGCTTAATGAGTGGCGATCAGCCCCAGCATTTT. Translated, it gives CASSLMSGDQPQHF.

This clonotype showed up many times. In nucleotides, the CDR3 is TGTGCCAGCAGTCCACACAGGGTCGTCTATGGCTACACCTTC. Translating gives CASSPHRVVYGYTF. The rearrangement uses TRBV28 and TRBJ1-2, with D perhaps matching TRBD1 (6 bases). CDR1 and CDR2 (germline): MDHEN, SYDVKM. V lost 5 bases, J lost 4 bases, and 14 bases lay in between. This CDR3 region has 14 residues.

In its sample, this clonotype was seen many times. The rearrangement uses TRBV11-2 and TRBJ1-2; D is unclear. V shed 6 bases and J shed 3 bases, with 17 bases lying between them. Germline-derived CDR1 and CDR2 are SGHAT and FQNNGV. The CDR3 extends over 15 amino acids. The chain's CDR3 is CASSHYLETDYGYTF. The CDR3 nucleotides read TGTGCCAGCAGTCACTACCTTGAGACGGACTATGGCTACACCTTC.

There are many counts of this clonotype. The V gene is TRBV19, the J gene TRBJ1-4, with a weak D call TRBD1 (6 bases). Germline V gives CDR1 LNHDA, CDR2 SQIVND (reference sequence). V lost 5 bases and J lost 4, with 11 bases in between. The CDR3 covers 14 residues. This CDR3 reads CASSRTADNEKLFF. DNA for the CDR3: TGTGCCAGTAGTCGGACAGCCGATAATGAAAAACTGTTTTTT.

This clonotype has at least ten counts. This chain connects TRBV20-1 to TRBJ1-1; no clear D gene. The CDR3 contains 13 residues. CDR1 is DFQATT, CDR2 SNEGSKA, per germline (reference sequence). CDR3 loop: CRPGGGPTTEAFF. CDR3 nucleotides: TGCAGGCCCGGTGGAGGCCCTACCACTGAAGCTTTCTTT.

Comments on this clonotype: With a much larger clone just one base away, this may be a read error. This chain uses TRBV18 with TRBJ2-2, with a tentative D call TRBD1 (6 bases). The V gene's germline CDR1 is KGHSH and CDR2 LQKENI. The CDR3 totals 12 residues. Here the CDR3 DNA reads TGTCCCAGCTACAGGGTGACCGGGGAGCTGTTTTTT. This translates into CPSYRVTGELFF.

A single count supports this clonotype. Since a far larger clone is one base different, this is likely a read error. This chain uses TRBV6-5 with TRBJ1-6; TRBD1 is a possible D gene (5 bases). The CDR3 length is 14 residues. V lost 8 bases and J lost 4, with 12 bases in between. Germline V gene sequence: CDR1 MNHEY, CDR2 SVGAGI. CDR3: CASCAGQYNSPLHF. CDR3 coding DNA: TGTGCCAGCTGTGCGGGGCAGTATAATTCACCCCTCCACTTT.